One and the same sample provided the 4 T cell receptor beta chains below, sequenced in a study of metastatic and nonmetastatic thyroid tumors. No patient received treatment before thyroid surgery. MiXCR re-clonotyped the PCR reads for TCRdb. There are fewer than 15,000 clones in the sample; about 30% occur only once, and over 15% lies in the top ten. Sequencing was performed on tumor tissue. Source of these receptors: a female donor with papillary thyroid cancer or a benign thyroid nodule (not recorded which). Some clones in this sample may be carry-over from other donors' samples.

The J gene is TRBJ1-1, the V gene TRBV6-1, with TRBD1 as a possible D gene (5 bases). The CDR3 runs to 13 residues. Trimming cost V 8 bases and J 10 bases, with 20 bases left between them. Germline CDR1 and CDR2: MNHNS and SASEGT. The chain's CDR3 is CASLRTRGALAFF. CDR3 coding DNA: TGTGCCAGCCTACGGACTCGAGGGGCCCTAGCTTTCTTT.

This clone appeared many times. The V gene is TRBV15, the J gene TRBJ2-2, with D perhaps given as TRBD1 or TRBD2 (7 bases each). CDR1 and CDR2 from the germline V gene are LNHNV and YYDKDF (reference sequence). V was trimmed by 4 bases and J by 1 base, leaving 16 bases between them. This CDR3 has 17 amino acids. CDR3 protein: CATSKGASGGNTGELFF. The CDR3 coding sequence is TGTGCCACCAGCAAGGGGGCATCGGGAGGGAACACCGGGGAGCTGTTTTTT.

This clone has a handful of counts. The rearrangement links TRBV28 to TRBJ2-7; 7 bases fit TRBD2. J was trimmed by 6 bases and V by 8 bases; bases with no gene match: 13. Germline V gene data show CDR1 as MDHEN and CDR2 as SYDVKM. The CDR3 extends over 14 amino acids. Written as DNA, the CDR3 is TGTGCCAGCGCAACCTTGGAGGGGAGGGGCGAGCAGTACTTC. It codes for CASATLEGRGEQYF. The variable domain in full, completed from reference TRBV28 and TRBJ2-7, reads DVKVTQSSRYLVKRTGEKVFLECVQDMDHENMFWYRQDPGLGLRLIYFSYDVKMKEKGDIPEGYSVSREKKERFSLILESASTNQTSMYLCASATLEGRGEQYFGPGTRLTVT.

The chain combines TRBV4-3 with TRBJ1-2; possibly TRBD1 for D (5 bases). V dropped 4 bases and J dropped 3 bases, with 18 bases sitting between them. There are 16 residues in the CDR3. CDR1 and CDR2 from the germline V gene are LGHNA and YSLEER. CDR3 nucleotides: TGCGCCAGCAGCCCTGAAATTATGGGGGGATACTATGGCTACACCTTC. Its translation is CASSPEIMGGYYGYTF.